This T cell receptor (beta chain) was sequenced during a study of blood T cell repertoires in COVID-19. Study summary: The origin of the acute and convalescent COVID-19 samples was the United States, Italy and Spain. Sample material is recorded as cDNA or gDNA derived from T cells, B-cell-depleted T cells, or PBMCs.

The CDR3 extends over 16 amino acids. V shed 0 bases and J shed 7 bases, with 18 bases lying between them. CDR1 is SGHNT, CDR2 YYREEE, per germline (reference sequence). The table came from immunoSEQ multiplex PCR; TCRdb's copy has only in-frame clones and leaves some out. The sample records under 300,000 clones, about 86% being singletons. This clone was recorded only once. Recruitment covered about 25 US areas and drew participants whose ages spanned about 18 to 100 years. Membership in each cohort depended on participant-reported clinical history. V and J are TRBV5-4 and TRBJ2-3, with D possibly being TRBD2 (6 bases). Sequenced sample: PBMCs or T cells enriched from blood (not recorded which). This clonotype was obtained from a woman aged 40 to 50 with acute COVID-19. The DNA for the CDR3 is TGTGCCAGCAGCTTGGTATTGGGACTCGAGCTAAATACGCAGTATTTT. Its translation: CASSLVLGLELNTQYF.